This section outlines one T cell receptor (beta chain) sequence together with its context. The CDR3 extends over 14 amino acids. The ends lost 7 bases at V and 5 bases at J; junction bases unmatched: 9. Germline V gives CDR1 SNHLY, CDR2 FYNNEI. This sample was included in a study of siplizumab effects on memory and regulatory T cells. Here immunoSEQ multiplex PCR was the method, and the copy in TCRdb shows in-frame clones only, minus some. The table shows 90,000 to 140,000 clones, with approximately 94% occurring only once. The receptor was derived from a human donor in good health. The chain couples TRBV2 to TRBJ1-1; TRBD1 agrees at 8 bases. Sequenced sample: CD4+ T cells sorted from blood. The CDR3 nucleotides are TGTGCCAGCACCCCCGACAGGGGCGGGACTGAAGCTTTCTTT. Its translation is CASTPDRGGTEAFF.